This T cell receptor (beta chain) was identified during a study of blood T cell repertoires in COVID-19. The data were produced by immunoSEQ multiplex PCR, yet TCRdb's version contains in-frame clones alone and is incomplete. The repertoire includes approximately 270,000 clones, about nine tenths of them detected once, and 8.5% to 9% sits in the top ten. The length of the CDR3 is 13 residues. The sequencing input was peripheral blood. The source of this sequence is a man between 35 and 55 years old with active or convalescent COVID-19. The chain carries TRBV12-2 and TRBJ2-5; the table's D call TRBD2 went unverified against the DNA. TRBV12-2 is annotated as a pseudogene. The CDR3 loop is CASTSGGKETQYF. CDR3 in DNA: TGTGCAAGTACTAGCGGGGGAAAAGAGACCCAGTACTTC.